Following are 8 T cell receptor beta chains from one sample sequenced in a study of T cells in localized non-small cell lung cancer. Assay used: immunoSEQ multiplex PCR; TCRdb lists only in-frame clones, some missing. This table has roughly 26,000 clones, over 70% appearing once. Material: peripheral blood, obtained before any cancer treatment. The receptors originated from a man between 35 and 75 years old with stage III squamous cell lung carcinoma.

This chain connects TRBV5-5 to TRBJ2-2; 11 nucleotides align to TRBD2. V dropped 1 base and J dropped 6; count of bases not matched to a gene: 2. Germline V gene data show CDR1 as SGHKS and CDR2 as YYEKEE (reference sequence). The length of the CDR3 is 15 residues. The DNA for the CDR3 is TGTGCCAGCAGCTTGTTACTAGCGGGAGCCGGGGAGCTGTTTTTT. This sequence encodes CASSLLLAGAGELFF.

The CDR3 protein is CASSFLPVAKNIQYF. The CDR3 DNA reads as TGTGCCAGCAGCTTTCTTCCGGTAGCCAAAAACATTCAGTACTTC. The chain has TRBV5-4 and TRBJ2-4; D remains ambiguous. This CDR3 has 15 residues. From germline, CDR1 is SGHNT and CDR2 YYREEE (reference sequence). Trimming took off 2 bases at V and 0 bases at J, with 9 bases between the two ends.

This clone came up a few times. The chain employs TRBV7-9 and TRBJ2-7; 15 positions agree with TRBD2. From germline, CDR1 is SEHNR and CDR2 FQNEAQ (reference sequence). J gave up 0 bases and V 2 bases, and 8 bases lay outside the gene matches. This CDR3 is 19 amino acids long. The CDR3 loop reads CASSLIYGGLAGGSYEQYF. CDR3 coding DNA: TGTGCCAGCAGCTTAATCTATGGGGGACTAGCGGGAGGCTCCTACGAGCAGTACTTC.

The chain couples TRBV28 to TRBJ1-4; 11 positions agree with TRBD1. The CDR3 consists of 15 residues. The ends lost 6 bases at V and 8 bases at J; junction bases unmatched: 8. Germline loops: CDR1 MDHEN, CDR2 SYDVKM. The CDR3 loop is CASSHGTGGEEKLFF. The DNA for the CDR3 is TGTGCCAGCAGCCATGGGACAGGGGGAGAAGAAAAACTGTTTTTT. The full variable domain, in which reference TRBV28 and TRBJ1-4 provide the parts outside the CDR3, is DVKVTQSSRYLVKRTGEKVFLECVQDMDHENMFWYRQDPGLGLRLIYFSYDVKMKEKGDIPEGYSVSREKKERFSLILESASTNQTSMYLCASSHGTGGEEKLFFGSGTQLSVL.

The V and J genes are TRBV27 and TRBJ2-7; TRBD2 matches 13 bases. From germline, CDR1 is MNHEY and CDR2 SMNVEV (reference sequence). Unmatched junction bases numbered 8, after V lost 5 bases and J lost 4 bases. This CDR3 has 16 residues. This CDR3 is CASSPGTSGTIYEQYF. The CDR3 coding sequence is TGTGCCAGCAGTCCGGGGACTAGCGGGACTATTTACGAGCAGTACTTC.

This chain joins TRBV11-2 and TRBJ2-1, with unresolved D. Between the trimmed V and J ends, which lost 0 bases and 2 bases, there was a span of 2 bases. Germline-derived CDR1 and CDR2 are SGHAT and FQNNGV. The CDR3 is 13 residues long. CDR3 sequence: CASSLDPYNEQFF. As DNA, the CDR3 is TGTGCCAGCAGCTTAGACCCCTACAATGAGCAGTTCTTC. Full variable domain (missing parts from reference TRBV11-2 and TRBJ2-1): EAGVAQSPRYKIIEKRQSVAFWCNPISGHATLYWYQQILGQGPKLLIQFQNNGVVDDSQLPKDRFSAERLKGVDSTLKIQPAKLEDSAVYLCASSLDPYNEQFFGPGTRLTVL.

The rearrangement uses TRBV28 and TRBJ1-2; 8 nucleotides match TRBD1. The CDR3 spans 15 residues. Germline V gene sequence: CDR1 MDHEN, CDR2 SYDVKM. J lost 2 bases, V lost 6 bases, and 8 bases had no gene match. The CDR3 loop reads CASSSAGTGNYGYTF. In DNA, the CDR3 is TGTGCCAGCAGCTCCGCCGGGACAGGAAACTATGGCTACACCTTC.

The chain carries TRBV7-3 and TRBJ1-1; D is unresolved. CDR1 SGHTA and CDR2 FQGTGA come from the germline V gene. Trimming took off 2 bases at V and 1 base at J, with 8 bases between the two ends. CDR3 length equals 14 residues. CDR3 coding DNA: TGTGCCAGCAGCTTAGGGTCAGGGAACACTGAAGCTTTCTTT. Residues: CASSLGSGNTEAFF.